The rows below give T cell receptor beta chains drawn from one sample of a study of T cell repertoires in cytomegalovirus infection. TCRdb re-analysed the reads in MiXCR, keeping a single row per CDR3 protein. The data show around 750,000 distinct CDR3 sequences, with around a third seen just once and around an eighth held by the top ten. What these receptors recognize is not known. The source material was cultured CD8+ T cells from PBMCs, sampled from culture after CMV antigen stimulation. These receptors were taken from a human donor in good health (CMV status not recorded). Some clones in this sample may be carry-over from other donors' samples. Each CDR3 is given with its conserved first and last residue. A D gene is named only where the DNA matches it firmly. Some rows have no size entry. The others give once, few or many, or a class for an expanded clone.

J,D,size,V,DNA,CDR3
TRBJ2-5,TRBD2,NA,TRBV2,TGTGCCAGCAGTGAATCGGTAGCGGGGTGGGAGACCCAGTACTTC,CASSESVAGWETQYF
TRBJ1-1,NA,NA,TRBV12-3/TRBV12-4,TGTGTCAGCAGCAGGAGGAACACTGAAGCTTTCTTT,CVSSRRNTEAFF
TRBJ2-1,TRBD1,few,TRBV6-1,TGTGCCAGCAGAGACGGGACAGGGGGGAAGCAGTTCTTC,CASRDGTGGKQFF
TRBJ1-2,TRBD1,NA,TRBV10-2,TGCGCCAGCAGTGAGTCCAGGGGGACGGTATATGGCTACACCTTC,CASSESRGTVYGYTF
TRBJ2-7,NA,NA,TRBV19,TGTGCCAGTAGTATAGTAGCGAGCTCCTACGAGCAGTACTTC,CASSIVASSYEQYF
TRBJ2-2,NA,NA,TRBV3-1,TGTGCCAGCAGCCCATCGGGGGACAGAGACACCGGGGAGCTGTTTTTT,CASSPSGDRDTGELFF
TRBJ1-2,NA,NA,TRBV2,TGTGCCAGCGACGACCAGGGTTCCTATGGCTACACCTTC,CASDDQGSYGYTF
TRBJ2-7,TRBD2,NA,TRBV19,TGTGCCAGTAGTATGGGAGGGGCCTACGAGCAGTACTTC,CASSMGGAYEQYF
TRBJ1-5,NA,NA,TRBV20-1,TGCAGTGCTCCCGGGACGGCCTTTGGGCAGCCCCAGCATTTT,CSAPGTAFGQPQHF
TRBJ2-3,TRBD2,NA,TRBV7-8,TGTGCCAGCAGTTCAACCGGGACTAGCGGGGCGGGGGATACGCAGTATTTT,CASSSTGTSGAGDTQYF
TRBJ1-4,NA,NA,TRBV5-1,TGCGCCAGCAGCGGAACCGGGACCAGGATTGAAAAACTGTTTTTT,CASSGTGTRIEKLFF
TRBJ1-2,NA,few,TRBV6-5,TGTGCCAGCAGTTACTCGACAACAGGGTTGGACTATGGCTACACCTTC,CASSYSTTGLDYGYTF
TRBJ2-5,TRBD2,many,TRBV9,TGTGCCAGCAGCGTAACTAGCGGGGGGGCCGGAGAGACCCAGTACTTC,CASSVTSGGAGETQYF
TRBJ1-2,NA,many,TRBV12-3/TRBV12-4,TGTGCCAGCAGTTTATCCGGAATTCCAATCTATGGCTACACCTTC,CASSLSGIPIYGYTF
TRBJ1-3,TRBD1,few,TRBV10-3,TGTGCCATCAGTGAGGAGGGGGCTGCTGGAAACACCATATATTTT,CAISEEGAAGNTIYF
TRBJ2-5,TRBD2,few,TRBV6-1,TGTGCCAGCAGTTGGACTAGCGGGGGGTACATGACCGAGACCCAGTACTTC,CASSWTSGGYMTETQYF
TRBJ2-2,NA,few,TRBV6-1,TGTGCCAGCAGTGAAGACACCCTGAACACCGGGGAGCTGTTTTTT,CASSEDTLNTGELFF
TRBJ2-4,TRBD1,NA,TRBV6-5,TGTGCCAGCAGCGGACAGGGCCCCAACGGTGAGGCCAAAAACATTCAGTACTTC,CASSGQGPNGEAKNIQYF
TRBJ2-3,TRBD2,few,TRBV7-3,TGTGCCAGCAGCTCCTTGGGGGGACTAGGGCCAGGCACAGATACGCAGTATTTT,CASSSLGGLGPGTDTQYF
TRBJ1-1,TRBD1,once,TRBV20-1,TGCAGTGCCATACCAGGGGGCACTGAAGCTTTCTTT,CSAIPGGTEAFF
TRBJ1-6,NA,NA,TRBV7-9,TGTGCCAGTGTAGGGGGGATCTATAATTCACCCCTCCACTTT,CASVGGIYNSPLHF
TRBJ2-5,NA,many,TRBV7-8,TGTGCCAGCAGCCTACCCGTAGGGGGGGCGAGAGAGACCCAGTACTTC,CASSLPVGGARETQYF
TRBJ1-5,TRBD1,NA,TRBV2,TGTGCCAGCATCGGATCGGGACAGGGGCGGCCCTATAGCAATCAGCCCCAGCATTTT,CASIGSGQGRPYSNQPQHF
TRBJ2-1,NA,NA,TRBV6-5,TGTGCCAGCAGTTACTCCGCTAGAACCTACAATGAGCAGTTCTTC,CASSYSARTYNEQFF
TRBJ2-1,TRBD2,few,TRBV11-2,TGTGCCAGTGCACTAGCGGTCTTCGATGAGCAGTTCTTC,CASALAVFDEQFF
TRBJ2-2,TRBD2,few,TRBV6-6,TGTGCCAGCAGCGGACTAGCGGGGGGTCAGAACACCGGGGAGCTGTTTTTT,CASSGLAGGQNTGELFF
TRBJ2-5,NA,NA,TRBV15,TGTGCCACCAGCAGAATCCCTGACGGTCAAGAGACCCAGTACTTC,CATSRIPDGQETQYF
TRBJ2-5,TRBD2,many,TRBV7-9,TGTGCCAGCAGCGTCCCCAGAGCGGGGGCTGGGGGAGAGACCCAGTACTTC,CASSVPRAGAGGETQYF
TRBJ2-3,NA,NA,TRBV27,TGTGCCAGCAGTACCCGACAAGTTATTAGCACAGATACGCAGTATTTT,CASSTRQVISTDTQYF
TRBJ2-7,NA,NA,TRBV25-1,TGTGCCAGCAGCGGCTGGGGCGGTGGGGACTACGAGCAGTACTTC,CASSGWGGGDYEQYF
TRBJ1-2,NA,NA,TRBV3-1,TGTGCCAGCAGCCAAGATAGGCCGAGCTATGGCTACACCTTC,CASSQDRPSYGYTF
TRBJ1-5,NA,many,TRBV7-2,TGTGCCAGCAGCCTCCGATCCCACAATCAGCCCCAGCATTTT,CASSLRSHNQPQHF
TRBJ1-2,NA,NA,TRBV12-3/TRBV12-4,TGTGCCAGCATCCCAGGTGGGGGGGCACGCTATGGCTACACCTTC,CASIPGGGARYGYTF
TRBJ2-1,NA,few,TRBV2,TGTGCCAGCAGCGTTGACATCCTCTCCTACAATGAGCAGTTCTTC,CASSVDILSYNEQFF
TRBJ2-1,NA,few,TRBV5-3,TGTGCCAGCATGTCGGGTTCCTACAATGAGCAGTTCTTC,CASMSGSYNEQFF
TRBJ1-2,TRBD1,NA,TRBV12-5,TGTGCTAGTGGCCTAACCGGGACAGGGGGCAATGGCTACACCTTC,CASGLTGTGGNGYTF
TRBJ1-5,NA,NA,TRBV12-3/TRBV12-4,TGTGCCAGCAGCTTTACGACAGTAGTAAAAAGCAATCAGCCCCAGCATTTT,CASSFTTVVKSNQPQHF